This TCR beta chain originates from a study of CD8+CD57+ T cells in acquired aplastic anemia. Study details: Sorting CD4+ and CD8+ cells gave DNA averaging about 3.1 ug. There were about 11 million reads, on average, for CD4+ cells from healthy donors. Study observations and caveats: Patients showed no significant difference from controls in CD8+ Simpson's diversity. Shared by patients and controls, almost 30 CD8+ CDR3s were abundant in patients.

This CDR3 is 12 amino acids long. Germline assignment: CDR1 ENHRY and CDR2 SYGVKD. V lost 8 bases, J lost 8 bases, and 3 bases stayed unmatched. TCR beta VDJ combinations and CDR3 sequences were profiled from genomic DNA. Via MiXCR, TCRdb re-called the reads, giving one row per CDR3 protein. The data hold about 110,000 distinct CDR3 sequences, with 51% observed a single time. The table lists this clonotype with a few counts. Its antigen is not identified. This TCR derives from a human donor in good health, serving as a control. This chain connects TRBV10-3 to TRBJ1-2, with TRBD1 matching 12 bases. The sequencing sample was made of sorted CD4+, CD8+, or CD8+CD57+ T cells (not recorded which) from PBMCs. The CDR3 sequence is CAIGDRGQGYTF. The CDR3 coding sequence is TGTGCCATCGGGGACAGGGGGCAAGGCTACACCTTC.